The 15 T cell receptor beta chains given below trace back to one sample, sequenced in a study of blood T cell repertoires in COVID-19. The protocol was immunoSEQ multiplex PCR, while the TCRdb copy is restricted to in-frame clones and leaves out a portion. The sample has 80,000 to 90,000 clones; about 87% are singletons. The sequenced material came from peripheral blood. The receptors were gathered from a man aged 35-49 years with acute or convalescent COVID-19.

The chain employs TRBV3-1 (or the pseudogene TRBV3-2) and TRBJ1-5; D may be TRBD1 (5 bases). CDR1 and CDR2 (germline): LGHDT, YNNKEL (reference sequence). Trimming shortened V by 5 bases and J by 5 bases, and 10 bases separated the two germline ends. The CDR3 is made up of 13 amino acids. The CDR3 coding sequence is TGTGCCAGCAGCGTCGGGGGAGATCAGCCCCAGCATTTT. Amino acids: CASSVGGDQPQHF.

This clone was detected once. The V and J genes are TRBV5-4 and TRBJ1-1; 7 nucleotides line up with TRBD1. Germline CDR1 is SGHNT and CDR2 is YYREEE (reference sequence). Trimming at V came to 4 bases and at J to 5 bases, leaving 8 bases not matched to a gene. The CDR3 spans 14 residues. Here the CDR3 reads CASSLNRGLTEAFF. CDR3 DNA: TGTGCCAGCAGCCTTAACAGGGGTTTGACTGAAGCTTTCTTT.

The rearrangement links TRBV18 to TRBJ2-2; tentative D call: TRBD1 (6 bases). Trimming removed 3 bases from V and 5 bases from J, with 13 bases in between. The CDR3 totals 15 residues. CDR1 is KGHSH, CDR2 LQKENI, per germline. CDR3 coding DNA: TGTGCCAGCTCACCGCTCCCAGGGGAGACCGGGGAGCTGTTTTTT. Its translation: CASSPLPGETGELFF.

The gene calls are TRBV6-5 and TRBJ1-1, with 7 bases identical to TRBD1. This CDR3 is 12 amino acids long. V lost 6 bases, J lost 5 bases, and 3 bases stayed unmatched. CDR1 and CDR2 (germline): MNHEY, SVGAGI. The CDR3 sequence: CASRRQGTEAFF. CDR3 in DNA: TGTGCCAGCAGAAGACAGGGAACTGAAGCTTTCTTT.

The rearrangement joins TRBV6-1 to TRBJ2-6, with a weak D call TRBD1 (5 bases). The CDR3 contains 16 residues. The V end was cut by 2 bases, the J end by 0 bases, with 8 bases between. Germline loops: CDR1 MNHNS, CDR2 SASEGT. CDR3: CASSERGFSGANVLTF. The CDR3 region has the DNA TGTGCCAGCAGTGAAAGGGGATTCTCTGGGGCCAACGTCCTGACTTTC.

The CDR3 DNA reads TGTGCCAGTAGTAACAGGGGTGGCTACACCTTC. It encodes CASSNRGGYTF. The chain uses TRBV19 and TRBJ1-2; 7 nucleotides align to TRBD1. J gave up 7 bases and V 4 bases, and 0 bases lay outside the gene matches. The germline gives CDR1 LNHDA, CDR2 SQIVND (reference sequence). The CDR3 is 11 amino acids.

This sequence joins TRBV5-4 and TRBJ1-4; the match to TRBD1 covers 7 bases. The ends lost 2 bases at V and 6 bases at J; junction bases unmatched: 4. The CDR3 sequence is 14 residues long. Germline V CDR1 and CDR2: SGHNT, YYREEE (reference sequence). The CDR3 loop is CASSFAGGYEKLFF. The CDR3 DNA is TGTGCCAGCAGCTTCGCAGGGGGATATGAAAAACTGTTTTTT.

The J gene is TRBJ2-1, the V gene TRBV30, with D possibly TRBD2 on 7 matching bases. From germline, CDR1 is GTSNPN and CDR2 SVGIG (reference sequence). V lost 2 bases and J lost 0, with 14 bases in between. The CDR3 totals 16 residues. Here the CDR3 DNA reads TGTGCCTGGAGTAAACCGGGGGGCGGCTCCTACAATGAGCAGTTCTTC. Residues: CAWSKPGGGSYNEQFF. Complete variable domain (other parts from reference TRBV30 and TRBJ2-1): SQTIHQWPATLVQPVGSPLSLECTVEGTSNPNLYWYRQAAGRGLQLLFYSVGIGQISSEVPQNLSASRPQDRQFILSSKKLLLSDSGFYLCAWSKPGGGSYNEQFFGPGTRLTVL.

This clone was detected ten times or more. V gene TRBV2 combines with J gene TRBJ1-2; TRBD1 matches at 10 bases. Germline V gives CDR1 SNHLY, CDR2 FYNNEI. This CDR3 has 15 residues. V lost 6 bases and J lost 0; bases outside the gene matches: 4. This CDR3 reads CASRRDRGANYGYTF. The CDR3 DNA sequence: TGTGCCAGCAGGAGGGACAGGGGAGCTAACTATGGCTACACCTTC.

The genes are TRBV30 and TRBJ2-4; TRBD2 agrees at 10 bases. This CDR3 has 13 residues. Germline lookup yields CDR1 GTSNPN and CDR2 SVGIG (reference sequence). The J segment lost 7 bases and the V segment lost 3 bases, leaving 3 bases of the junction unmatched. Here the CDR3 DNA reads TGTGCCTGGAGAGCGGGGGGGCAGAACATTCAGTACTTC. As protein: CAWRAGGQNIQYF.

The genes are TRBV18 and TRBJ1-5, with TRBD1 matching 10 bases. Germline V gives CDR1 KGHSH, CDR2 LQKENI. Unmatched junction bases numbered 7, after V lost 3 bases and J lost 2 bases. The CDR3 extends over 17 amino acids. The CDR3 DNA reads TGTGCCAGCTCACCCTCGGCCGGGACAGGGGGCAATCAGCCCCAGCATTTT. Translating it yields CASSPSAGTGGNQPQHF.

CDR3 in DNA: TGCGCCAGCAGCGAGGGATCCCGGCAGGAGACCCAGTACTTC. It encodes CASSEGSRQETQYF. V is TRBV5-1 and J is TRBJ2-5; the D gene is possibly TRBD2 (5 bases). This CDR3 region has 14 residues. V lost 4 bases and J 5 bases, leaving 15 bases between the germline ends. CDR1 SGHRS and CDR2 YFSETQ come from the germline V gene.

CDR3 residues: CASSSYGGLNYGYTF. The DNA for the CDR3 is TGTGCCAGTAGTTCGTACGGGGGGCTGAACTATGGCTACACCTTC. The chain links TRBV19 to TRBJ1-2; maybe TRBD1 (6 bases). Trimming removed 5 bases from V and 2 bases from J, with 15 bases in between. Germline CDR1 LNHDA, CDR2 SQIVND (reference sequence). The CDR3 covers 15 residues.

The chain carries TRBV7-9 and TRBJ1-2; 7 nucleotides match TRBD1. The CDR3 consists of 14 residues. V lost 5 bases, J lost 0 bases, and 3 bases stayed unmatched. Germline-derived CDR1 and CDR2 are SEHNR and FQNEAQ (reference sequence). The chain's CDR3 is CASSRTGANYGYTF. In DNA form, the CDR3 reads TGTGCCAGCAGCCGGACAGGAGCTAACTATGGCTACACCTTC.

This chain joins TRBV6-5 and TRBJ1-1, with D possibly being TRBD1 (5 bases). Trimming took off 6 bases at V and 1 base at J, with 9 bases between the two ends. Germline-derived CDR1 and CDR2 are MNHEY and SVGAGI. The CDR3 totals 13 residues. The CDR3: CASRYTGNTEAFF. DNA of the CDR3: TGTGCCAGCAGATATACAGGGAACACTGAAGCTTTCTTT.